Listed below are T cell receptor beta chains from one sample, sequenced in a study of blood T cell repertoires in COVID-19. Only in-frame clones appear in the TCRdb table, and some are missing; sequencing was by immunoSEQ multiplex PCR. The sample has 12,000 or so clones, about 80% seen once. Material: peripheral blood. These receptors originate from a human donor in a cohort sampled during active COVID-19. Each CDR3 is given with its conserved first and last residue. D genes are given only for firm matches. Only part of the rows carry a size: once, few, many, or a class if the clone is expanded.

size	J	length	V	D	DNA	CDR3
NA	TRBJ1-5	14	TRBV6-2/TRBV6-3	NA	TGTGCCAGCAGTTACGGTAGGGGGAATCAGCCCCAGCATTTT	CASSYGRGNQPQHF
NA	TRBJ1-5	17	TRBV4-1	NA	TGCGCCAGCAGCCTTTTTGCACAGGGAAATAGCAATCAGCCCCAGCATTTT	CASSLFAQGNSNQPQHF
NA	TRBJ2-7	16	TRBV2	TRBD1	TGTGCCAGCAGACCCATACCGGGACAGGGGACCTACGAGCAGTACTTC	CASRPIPGQGTYEQYF
few	TRBJ2-7	13	TRBV2	NA	TGTGCCAGCAGTGAATGGCTTCTCTACGAGCAGTACTTC	CASSEWLLYEQYF
NA	TRBJ1-1	13	TRBV19	TRBD1	TGTGCCAGTAACCAGGGGGCGAACACTGAAGCTTTCTTT	CASNQGANTEAFF
NA	TRBJ2-5	16	TRBV20-1	NA	TGCAGTGCTAGTAGTTTTCGGGGAGTAACCCAAGAGACCCAGTACTTC	CSASSFRGVTQETQYF
NA	TRBJ1-2	13	TRBV28	TRBD1	TGTGCCAGCAGTCTCGACAGGGTGGAGGGCTACACCTTC	CASSLDRVEGYTF
NA	TRBJ1-2	15	TRBV18	NA	TGTGCCAGCTCACTGCGGGACGGCCATTTCTATGGCTACACCTTC	CASSLRDGHFYGYTF
once	TRBJ2-7	15	TRBV25-1	NA	TGTGCCAGCAGCGACCCGGGGGATCTGGCCATCGAGCAGTACTTC	CASSDPGDLAIEQYF
NA	TRBJ2-2	18	TRBV10-3	TRBD2	TGTGCCATCAGTGCCGGGACTAGCGATTGGTCGAACACCGGGGAGCTGTTTTTT	CAISAGTSDWSNTGELFF
NA	TRBJ1-4	16	TRBV7-2	TRBD1	TGTGCCAGCAGCCTATTAAGGACAGGGGGTAATGAAAAACTGTTTTTT	CASSLLRTGGNEKLFF
NA	TRBJ1-1	15	TRBV7-9	TRBD1	TGTGCCAGCAGCCCGCGACAGGGGGCCGGCACTGAAGCTTTCTTT	CASSPRQGAGTEAFF
NA	TRBJ1-1	11	TRBV3-1/TRBV3-2	NA	TGTGCCAGCAGAGGGGGAGCTGAAGCTTTCTTT	CASRGGAEAFF
NA	TRBJ1-2	15	TRBV7-3	NA	TGTGCCAGCAGCTTAAGAGGCAGGGGAAACTATGGCTACACCTTC	CASSLRGRGNYGYTF
once	TRBJ1-3	15	TRBV3-1/TRBV3-2	TRBD1	TGTGCCAGCAGCCAAGTAGGGGGCAGACTAAACACCATATATTTT	CASSQVGGRLNTIYF
NA	TRBJ1-1	14	TRBV6-5	TRBD1	TGTGCCAGCAGTTACACAGGGGCGTCGGCTGAAGCTTTCTTT	CASSYTGASAEAFF
NA	TRBJ1-1	14	TRBV4-1	NA	TGCGCCAGCAGCCAGCCGCTAAAGAACACTGAAGCTTTCTTT	CASSQPLKNTEAFF
NA	TRBJ2-7	14	TRBV6-6	NA	TGTGCCAGCAGTTACGCCAGGGGTACCTACGAGCAGTACTTC	CASSYARGTYEQYF
NA	TRBJ1-1	16	TRBV5-1	TRBD1	TGCGCCAGCAGCTTGTTCGTATCAGGGGGTAACACTGAAGCTTTCTTT	CASSLFVSGGNTEAFF
NA	TRBJ2-2	16	TRBV5-1	NA	TGCGCCAGCAGCTTGCGGGGGACAGTGAACACCGGGGAGCTGTTTTTT	CASSLRGTVNTGELFF
few	TRBJ2-1	11	TRBV6-5	TRBD2	TGTGCCGCTTTTAGCGGGGGCGAGCAGTTCTTC	CAAFSGGEQFF
NA	TRBJ2-3	16	TRBV9	NA	TGTGCCAGCAGCGTAGGTGGGGGACTGTACACAGATACGCAGTATTTT	CASSVGGGLYTDTQYF
once	TRBJ2-3	15	TRBV6-4	TRBD2	TGTGCCAGCAGAAGACTAGCGGGGGACACAGATACGCAGTATTTT	CASRRLAGDTDTQYF
NA	TRBJ1-1	15	TRBV11-2	NA	TGTGCCAGCAGCTTAGTTGCGACAGCGAACACTGAAGCTTTCTTT	CASSLVATANTEAFF
NA	TRBJ2-7	17	TRBV5-1	NA	TGCGCCAGCAGCCCGGGACTAACAGGGGGGGGGCTCTACGAGCAGTACTTC	CASSPGLTGGGLYEQYF
NA	TRBJ1-4	14	TRBV7-2	TRBD1	TGTGCCAGCAGCTCCGGGACAGGAGAAGAAAAACTGTTTTTT	CASSSGTGEEKLFF
NA	TRBJ2-6	19	TRBV5-1	TRBD2	TGCGCCAGCGCCCTAAAACCGACGGGACTAGGAGCAGGGGCCAACGTCCTGACTTTC	CASALKPTGLGAGANVLTF
once	TRBJ2-5	14	TRBV28	TRBD2	TGTGCCAGCAGCCTCGGGACTAGCGGCGGGACCCAGTACTTC	CASSLGTSGGTQYF
once	TRBJ2-1	15	TRBV7-9	TRBD1	TGTGCCAGCAGCCCTGGACAGGGGGCCGACAATGAGCAGTTCTTC	CASSPGQGADNEQFF
NA	TRBJ1-2	14	TRBV28	TRBD1	TGTGCCAGCAGACCGGGACAGGGGGCATATGGCTACACCTTC	CASRPGQGAYGYTF
NA	TRBJ1-3	13	TRBV19	TRBD1	TGTGCCAGCGGACAGGGCTCGGGAAACACCATATATTTT	CASGQGSGNTIYF
NA	TRBJ2-1	14	TRBV10-1	TRBD2	TGCGCCAGCAGTGATATAGGGACTAGCGGGTTCTTGGTCTTC	CASSDIGTSGFLVF
NA	TRBJ1-1	15	TRBV6-2/TRBV6-3	TRBD1	TGTGCCAGCAGTCCCCTCAGGGGGCGGGGGACTGAAGCTTTCTTT	CASSPLRGRGTEAFF
NA	TRBJ2-3	13	TRBV28	NA	TGTGCCAGTCAAGGGGCTGCCACAGATACGCAGTATTTT	CASQGAATDTQYF
few	TRBJ2-3	16	TRBV11-1	TRBD1	TGTGCCAGCAGCACCCGGGGACAGGGTTTTAAAGATACGCAGTATTTT	CASSTRGQGFKDTQYF
NA	TRBJ2-1	14	TRBV9	NA	TGTGCCAGCAGCGTAGGGGGGGATCGCGATGAGCAGTTCTTC	CASSVGGDRDEQFF
NA	TRBJ2-7	15	TRBV6-1	NA	TGTGCCAGCAGTGAACTAACAGGGAGCACAAACGAGCAGTACTTC	CASSELTGSTNEQYF
once	TRBJ1-5	15	TRBV7-2	NA	TGTGCCAGCAGCCGGCGTGCAGGGGACAATCAGCCCCAGCATTTT	CASSRRAGDNQPQHF
NA	TRBJ1-1	14	TRBV7-8	NA	TGTGCCAGCAGCACCGGAAATTTGAGGACTGAAGCTTTCTTT	CASSTGNLRTEAFF
once	TRBJ2-1	17	TRBV5-3	TRBD2	TGTGCCAGAAGCTTTGGACTAGCGGGGGGATATGATAATGAGCAGTTCTTC	CARSFGLAGGYDNEQFF
NA	TRBJ2-1	17	TRBV19	TRBD2	TGTGCCAGTAGTATAAGCGGGGGCCGCCTTCTCTACAATGAGCAGTTCTTC	CASSISGGRLLYNEQFF
NA	TRBJ2-7	14	TRBV7-9	NA	TGTGCCAGCAGCTTAGATGGGGGGGCTAGCGAGCAGTACTTC	CASSLDGGASEQYF
medium-sized	TRBJ1-6	14	TRBV5-4	NA	TGTGCCAGCAGCACTCCTGAGGAGGATTCACCCCTCCACTTT	CASSTPEEDSPLHF
NA	TRBJ2-5	14	TRBV24-1	NA	TGTGCCACCAGTGATTCTAGGAACACGGAGACCCAGTACTTC	CATSDSRNTETQYF
NA	TRBJ1-5	17	TRBV10-3	NA	TGTGCCATCAGTGAGTCGATAGCCCACACTCAGGGTCAGCCCCAGCATTTT	CAISESIAHTQGQPQHF
NA	TRBJ2-1	13	TRBV7-6	NA	TGTGCCAGCAGCTTCCAGTCCTACAATGAGCAGTTCTTC	CASSFQSYNEQFF
once	TRBJ1-4	16	TRBV28	TRBD1	TGTGCCAGCAACCCTCCGGGACAGGGGGCGGGGGAAAAACTGTTTTTT	CASNPPGQGAGEKLFF
NA	TRBJ1-1	19	TRBV18	NA	TGTGCCAGCCGGCGGCCGGGACACCCAAGGGGCCTGGAGGTCACTGAAGCTTTCTTT	CASRRPGHPRGLEVTEAFF
NA	TRBJ1-1	14	TRBV5-1	TRBD1	TGCGCCAGCGCTTCCGGGACAGGGTCGTCTGAAGCTTTCTTT	CASASGTGSSEAFF
NA	TRBJ2-2	16	TRBV27	NA	TGTGCCAGCAGTCCGCACAGGCGATCGAACACCGGGGAGCTGTTTTTT	CASSPHRRSNTGELFF
NA	TRBJ2-3	15	TRBV7-2	NA	TGTGCCAGCAGCTCCAGGGGATTTAGCACAGATACGCAGTATTTT	CASSSRGFSTDTQYF
NA	TRBJ1-3	16	TRBV7-6	NA	TGTGCCAGCAGCTTAGGAGGCAGGGCGGCTGGAAACACCATATATTTT	CASSLGGRAAGNTIYF
NA	TRBJ2-1	16	TRBV24-1	TRBD2	TGTGCCACCAGTGATTTAAATAGGGGACTAGCGGGGGAGCAGTTCTTC	CATSDLNRGLAGEQFF